What follows are 11 T cell receptor beta chains derived from one specimen sequenced in a study of neurological immune-mediated disorders. TCRdb re-called the 5' RACE reads with MiXCR, one entry per CDR3 protein. The sample has about 60,000 distinct CDR3 sequences, about 3.7% seen once; the top ten hold around 7.5%. The sample taken for sequencing was PBMCs. The receptors come from a woman aged 55-70 years with multiple sclerosis.

This clonotype was detected many times. The rearrangement uses TRBV7-9 and TRBJ2-2; 13 positions agree with TRBD2. Germline V gene data show CDR1 as SEHNR and CDR2 as FQNEAQ (reference sequence). CDR3 length: 23 residues. J was trimmed by 4 bases and V by 5 bases; bases with no gene match: 25. CDR3 DNA sequence: TGTGCCAGCAGCCCCCCGGGGGAGCCGGGACTAGCGGGAACGAGGCCGGGCACCGGGGAGCTGTTTTTT. As protein: CASSPPGEPGLAGTRPGTGELFF.

This clonotype was seen ten or more times. The J gene is TRBJ2-2, the V gene TRBV20-1; maybe TRBD1 (7 bases). Germline values: CDR1 DFQATT, CDR2 SNEGSKA (reference sequence). CDR3 size: 16 residues. Trimming shortened V by 1 base and J by 6 bases, and 18 bases separated the two germline ends. The CDR3 here is CSARAPQGGLAGELFF. DNA for the CDR3: TGCAGTGCTAGAGCCCCCCAGGGGGGTCTAGCCGGGGAGCTGTTTTTT.

The sample holds many counts of this clonotype. The V gene is TRBV20-1, the J gene TRBJ1-2; D is uncertain. Looked up from germline, CDR1 is DFQATT and CDR2 is SNEGSKA (reference sequence). V gave up 1 base and J gave up 2 bases, with 20 bases separating them. This CDR3 has 17 residues. CDR3 coding DNA: TGCAGTGCTAGAGTGGTCGGACTCCCCTTTTCGAACTATGGCTACACCTTC. Protein sequence: CSARVVGLPFSNYGYTF.

This clonotype was recorded at least ten times. This chain links TRBV20-1 with TRBJ1-5; D not resolved. CDR3 length: 14 residues. CDR1 is DFQATT and CDR2 is SNEGSKA in the germline V gene (reference sequence). The germline V and J ends were trimmed by 3 bases and 0 bases, with 9 bases remaining between them. The DNA of the CDR3 is TGCAGTGCTAGCACGGAGTATAGCAATCAGCCCCAGCATTTT. Protein: CSASTEYSNQPQHF.

This clonotype was detected ten times or more. The rearrangement joins TRBV14 to TRBJ2-2, with 8 bases identical to TRBD1. The germline CDR1 and CDR2 sequences are SGHDN and FVKESK. The CDR3 is 16 amino acids. Trimming took 2 bases from V and 5 from J; bases not matched to a gene: 7. This CDR3 is CASSQLRQGATGELFF. CDR3 coding DNA: TGTGCCAGCAGCCAACTCAGGCAGGGGGCGACCGGGGAGCTGTTTTTT.

This clonotype was seen many times. The chain couples TRBV7-9 to TRBJ2-3, with D perhaps being TRBD1 or TRBD2 (5 bases each). The CDR3 spans 13 residues. V was shortened by 9 bases and J by 6 bases, with 16 bases between the two germline ends. The V gene's germline CDR1 is SEHNR and CDR2 FQNEAQ (reference sequence). The CDR3 DNA is TGTGCCAGTGGGACCCCTGAAAAGGATACGCAGTATTTT. Translated: CASGTPEKDTQYF.

This clonotype has ten or more counts. V is TRBV20-1 and J is TRBJ1-6; no firm D call. This CDR3 spans 16 amino acids. V dropped 4 bases and J dropped 13 bases, with 26 bases sitting between them. Germline assignment: CDR1 DFQATT and CDR2 SNEGSKA (reference sequence). The DNA for the CDR3 is TGCAGTGCTACCCTTGACCTGACGGCTTTAATTCACCCCCTCCACTTT. Translating it yields CSATLDLTALIHPLHF.

This clonotype was observed at least ten times. The chain recombines TRBV15 with TRBJ2-7; D is ambiguous. V was cut by 1 base and J by 3 bases, with 7 bases left in between. This CDR3 spans 13 amino acids. Germline CDR1 reads LNHNV; CDR2 reads YYDKDF (reference sequence). CDR3 loop: CATSRGYDYEQYF. The DNA of the CDR3 is TGTGCCACCAGCAGAGGATATGACTACGAGCAGTACTTC. Combining the CDR3 with reference TRBV15 and TRBJ2-7 gives the whole variable domain DAMVIQNPRYQVTQFGKPVTLSCSQTLNHNVMYWYQQKSSQAPKLLFHYYDKDFNNEADTPDNFQSRRPNTSFCFLDIRSPGLGDTAMYLCATSRGYDYEQYFGPGTRLTVT.

This clonotype came up many times. This chain uses TRBV5-1 with TRBJ2-7, with D perhaps assigned TRBD1 or TRBD2 (5 bases each). V was clipped by 4 bases and J by 3 bases, with 11 bases between them. CDR3 size: 13 residues. Per the germline V gene, CDR1 is SGHRS and CDR2 is YFSETQ. The CDR3 reads CASSGGRRYEQYF. CDR3 sequence (DNA): TGCGCCAGCAGCGGGGGACGACGCTACGAGCAGTACTTC.

This clonotype was picked up many times. The rearrangement joins TRBV5-1 to TRBJ2-7; D not certain. This CDR3 is built from 15 residues. V dropped 0 bases and J dropped 1 base, with 11 bases sitting between them. Germline CDR1 and CDR2: SGHRS and YFSETQ. CDR3 nucleotides: TGCGCCAGCAGCTTGGCCGCAACGATTTCCTACGAGCAGTACTTC. It is translated as CASSLAATISYEQYF.

The table lists this clonotype with many counts. The rearrangement joins TRBV5-1 to TRBJ2-3; 16 bases are shared with TRBD2. Germline assignment: CDR1 SGHRS and CDR2 YFSETQ. CDR3 length: 20 residues. V was clipped by 0 bases and J by 1 base; unmatched bases: 8. CDR3 DNA sequence: TGCGCCAGCAGCTTGGCCCCGGGACTAGCGGGAGGGCCCCGCACAGATACGCAGTATTTT. It is translated as CASSLAPGLAGGPRTDTQYF.